One sample yielded the 20 T cell receptor beta chains listed below, sequenced in a study of shared clonotypes between healthy human individuals. Profiled with immunoSEQ multiplex PCR; TCRdb holds only in-frame clones, not every one. The table lists a few million clones, around 90% of them singletons, with approximately 0.4% in the top ten. The sample consisted of naive CD4+ T cells from PBMCs. As for subset: CD45RA+ positively selected. Source of these receptors: a young man in good health. Some clones in this sample may be carry-over from other donors' samples.

The chain uses TRBV5-1 and TRBJ1-2, with no clear D. CDR1 is SGHRS, CDR2 YFSETQ, per germline. Trimming took off 4 bases at V and 8 bases at J, with 12 bases between the two ends. There are 12 residues in the CDR3. In DNA, the CDR3 is TGCGCCAGCAGCCCCCATGGGGAGGGCTACACCTTC. This translates into CASSPHGEGYTF.

The V gene is TRBV28, the J gene TRBJ2-3, with D unclear. The CDR3 extends over 15 amino acids. Per germline, CDR1 MDHEN and CDR2 SYDVKM. Trimming took 2 bases from V and 0 from J, leaving 9 bases between them. The CDR3 DNA sequence: TGTGCCAGCAGTTTAGGGCAGACTAGCACAGATACGCAGTATTTT. This gives the protein CASSLGQTSTDTQYF.

This chain links TRBV21-1 with TRBJ2-1; the table calls TRBD1, which could not be checked here. TRBV21-1 is an annotated pseudogene. This CDR3 spans 18 amino acids. CDR3 sequence: CASSKGDFRDKVVNEQFF. The DNA for the CDR3 is TGTGCCAGCAGCAAAGGGGATTTCCGGGACAAGGTGGTGAATGAGCAGTTCTTC.

CDR3 amino acids: CASNYRWAAGETQYF. For the CDR3, the DNA is TGCGCCAGCAACTATCGGTGGGCGGCAGGGGAGACCCAGTACTTC. The rearrangement links TRBV5-1 to TRBJ2-5; tentative D call: TRBD1 (5 bases). Deletions cut 6 bases from V and 5 bases from J, with 20 bases between. Germline V gives CDR1 SGHRS, CDR2 YFSETQ. The CDR3 is 15 amino acids.

Comments on this clone: Different DNA sequences within this sample yield the same CDR3. The chain links TRBV5-1 to TRBJ1-5; D is undetermined. Germline CDR1 SGHRS, CDR2 YFSETQ. The V end lost 0 bases, the J end lost 0 bases, and 7 bases lay between the germline ends. CDR3 length equals 15 residues. DNA of the CDR3: TGCGCCAGCAGCTTGGACGGATATAGCAATCAGCCCCAGCATTTT. Its translation is CASSLDGYSNQPQHF.

This chain links TRBV5-1 with TRBJ2-7, with D perhaps matching TRBD1 (6 bases). The CDR3 totals 16 residues. Germline V gives CDR1 SGHRS, CDR2 YFSETQ. Trimming removed 4 bases at V and 0 bases at J, with 17 bases between. CDR3 in DNA: TGCGCCAGCAGCCTGGACGGACAGCGGAGCTCCTACGAGCAGTACTTC. It yields the protein CASSLDGQRSSYEQYF.

To note about this clone: This sample also contains other DNA sequences that code for the same CDR3. V gene TRBV6-5 combines with J gene TRBJ2-7, with TRBD1 identical over 11 bases. Germline V gene sequence: CDR1 MNHEY, CDR2 SVGAGI. With 0 bases clipped from V and 3 bases from J, the junction kept 1 base outside the gene matches. The CDR3 has 15 residues. CDR3 residues: CASSYSGTGGYEQYF. As DNA, the CDR3 is TGTGCCAGCAGTTACTCAGGGACAGGGGGCTACGAGCAGTACTTC.

The sample holds a few counts of this clone. The rearrangement joins TRBV9 to TRBJ1-1; D remains ambiguous. Germline assignment: CDR1 SGDLS and CDR2 YYNGEE. V gave up 0 bases and J gave up 4 bases, with 7 bases separating them. The CDR3 length is 13 residues. CDR3 amino acids: CASSVAPRTEAFF. CDR3 bases: TGTGCCAGCAGCGTAGCACCCCGCACTGAAGCTTTCTTT.

J is TRBJ2-3 and V is TRBV5-5; no clear D gene. Trimming left V 2 bases short and J 6 bases short, with 7 bases between. CDR1 SGHKS and CDR2 YYEKEE come from the germline V gene (reference sequence). The CDR3 sequence is 12 residues long. CDR3 in amino acids: CASSFPLDTQYF. In nucleotides, the CDR3 is TGTGCCAGCAGCTTCCCATTGGATACGCAGTATTTT.

This clone was detected a few times. Other nucleotide sequences from this sample produce the same CDR3. The rearrangement links TRBV5-1 to TRBJ2-5, with 10 bases matching TRBD1. Germline V gives CDR1 SGHRS, CDR2 YFSETQ. The junction had 0 bases not matched to a gene; V was cut back by 0 bases and J by 4 bases. The CDR3 extends over 14 amino acids. CDR3 nucleotide sequence: TGCGCCAGCAGCTTGGGGACAGGGGGAGAGACCCAGTACTTC. Amino acid sequence: CASSLGTGGETQYF.

This chain joins TRBV18 and TRBJ1-5; possibly TRBD1 for D (6 bases). V was pared by 6 bases and J by 2 bases, with 11 bases between. Germline CDR1 KGHSH, CDR2 LQKENI. CDR3 length: 14 amino acids. The CDR3 here is CASSLGHRNQPQHF. In DNA form, the CDR3 reads TGTGCCAGCTCGCTGGGACACCGCAATCAGCCCCAGCATTTT.

The CDR3 region is CASSLAGGQVGGYTF. The CDR3 nucleotides are TGTGCCAGCAGCTTGGCAGGTGGGCAGGTTGGAGGCTACACCTTC. The chain carries TRBV5-6 and TRBJ1-2, with D unresolved. The ends were cut back, 0 bases at V and 8 bases at J, with 17 bases in the middle. CDR3 length: 15 amino acids. Germline V gene data show CDR1 as SGHDT and CDR2 as YYEEEE.

This clone was recorded only once. This chain connects TRBV2 to TRBJ2-1; the D is unclear. CDR1 is SNHLY, CDR2 FYNNEI, per germline. Trimming left V 6 bases short and J 4 bases short, with 7 bases between. This CDR3 has 12 amino acids. The CDR3 DNA sequence: TGTGCCAGCAGGACGGCTTACAATGAGCAGTTCTTC. Translating it yields CASRTAYNEQFF.

J is TRBJ2-7 and V is TRBV27; TRBD2 aligns across 13 bases. The ends lost 5 bases at V and 9 bases at J; junction bases unmatched: 10. This CDR3 region has 15 residues. The germline CDR1 and CDR2 sequences are MNHEY and SMNVEV (reference sequence). CDR3: CASSLRLAGGGGQYF. CDR3 DNA: TGTGCCAGCAGTCTACGACTAGCGGGAGGTGGAGGGCAGTACTTC.

The chain combines TRBV27 with TRBJ2-2; possible D gene TRBD2, 5 bases. The germline V gene has CDR1 MNHEY and CDR2 SMNVEV (reference sequence). V was cut by 5 bases and J by 4 bases, with 17 bases left in between. CDR3 size: 16 residues. As DNA, the CDR3 is TGTGCCAGCAGTACCCTGTGGGCGGGCGGCACCGGGGAGCTGTTTTTT. Protein sequence: CASSTLWAGGTGELFF.

This clone was observed once. V usage is TRBV5-6 and J usage is TRBJ2-4; TRBD2 agrees at 7 bases. V dropped 1 base and J dropped 7; count of bases not matched to a gene: 8. Germline V gene data show CDR1 as SGHDT and CDR2 as YYEEEE. The CDR3 spans 15 residues. The CDR3 reads CASSLSQPGRNIQYF. The CDR3 bases are TGTGCCAGCAGCTTGTCGCAGCCCGGGAGGAACATTCAGTACTTC. The variable domain in full, completed from reference TRBV5-6 and TRBJ2-4, reads DAGVTQSPTHLIKTRGQQVTLRCSPKSGHDTVSWYQQALGQGPQFIFQYYEEEERQRGNFPDRFSGHQFPNYSSELNVNALLLGDSALYLCASSLSQPGRNIQYFGAGTRLSVL.

A single count supports this clone. This chain uses TRBV27 with TRBJ2-1; TRBD2 agrees at 12 bases. The germline CDR1 and CDR2 sequences are MNHEY and SMNVEV (reference sequence). CDR3 length: 18 residues. V was clipped by 2 bases and J by 7 bases; unmatched bases: 12. CDR3 DNA: TGTGCCAGCAGTTTAAGGGGGCTAGCGGGAGGGCCGTTTAATGAGCAGTTCTTC. Translating it yields CASSLRGLAGGPFNEQFF.

This clone was observed once. The chain carries TRBV28 and TRBJ2-2; the D gene is possibly TRBD1 (6 bases). Germline CDR1 reads MDHEN; CDR2 reads SYDVKM. The CDR3 has 16 residues. Trimming took off 8 bases at V and 6 bases at J, with 22 bases between the two ends. The chain's CDR3 is CASWGPEVSGAGELFF. CDR3 nucleotide sequence: TGTGCCAGCTGGGGACCCGAGGTTTCAGGGGCCGGGGAGCTGTTTTTT.

The J gene is TRBJ2-5, the V gene TRBV2; the match to TRBD2 covers 9 bases. The CDR3 length is 14 residues. The germline CDR1 and CDR2 sequences are SNHLY and FYNNEI. V shed 7 bases, J shed 4 bases, and the junction held 7 bases outside the gene matches. The CDR3 reads CASMGGLALETQYF. As DNA, the CDR3 is TGTGCCAGCATGGGGGGACTAGCTCTAGAGACCCAGTACTTC.

This clone was counted once. CDR3 bases: TGCGCCAGCAGTCTCGTCCGGGACGTTACCTACGAGCAGTACTTC. Residues: CASSLVRDVTYEQYF. The chain joins TRBV23-1 to TRBJ2-7, with D perhaps given as TRBD1 or TRBD2 (5 bases each). TRBV23-1 is labeled an ORF, and its function is uncertain. The germline V and J ends were trimmed by 4 bases and 2 bases, with 15 bases remaining between them. The CDR3 is made up of 15 amino acids.